These 25 T cell receptor beta chains were all obtained from the same sample, sequenced in a study of OX40 agonist ivuxolimab in advanced cancers. Profiled with immunoSEQ multiplex PCR; TCRdb holds only in-frame clones, not every one. This table holds roughly 76,000 clones, roughly 91% found once. The sample consisted of CD4+ or CD8+ T cells sorted from blood, taken in a trial of the OX40 agonist ivuxolimab. The source is an adult with an advanced solid tumor such as melanoma, head and neck, liver or kidney cancer.

This clone has only one observation. The chain uses TRBV19 and TRBJ1-4, with 7 bases that match TRBD1. The V gene end was trimmed by 3 bases and the J gene end by 0 bases; junction bases not matched to a gene: 1. CDR1 LNHDA and CDR2 SQIVND come from the germline V gene (reference sequence). The CDR3 sequence is 15 residues long. The CDR3 sequence is CASSIGQATNEKLFF. CDR3 nucleotide sequence: TGTGCCAGTAGTATCGGACAGGCAACTAATGAAAAACTGTTTTTT. Combining the CDR3 with reference TRBV19 and TRBJ1-4 gives the whole variable domain DGGITQSPKYLFRKEGQNVTLSCEQNLNHDAMYWYRQDPGQGLRLIYYSQIVNDFQKGDIAEGYSVSREKKESFPLTVTSAQKNPTAFYLCASSIGQATNEKLFFGSGTQLSVL.

This clone appeared once. This chain links TRBV6-6 with TRBJ1-6; 7 bases are shared with TRBD1. CDR3 size: 13 residues. Trimming cost V 8 bases and J 5 bases; bases outside gene matches: 3. In germline, CDR1 is MNHNY, CDR2 SVGAGI (reference sequence). The CDR3 region is CASRDSDNSPLHF. The DNA of the CDR3 is TGTGCCAGCCGGGACAGCGATAATTCACCCCTCCACTTT.

This clone has more than one count but fewer than ten. V and J are TRBV27 and TRBJ1-1; D remains unclear. Germline V gene data show CDR1 as MNHEY and CDR2 as SMNVEV (reference sequence). V lost 6 bases and J lost 1, with 9 bases in between. This CDR3 spans 13 amino acids. The CDR3, as DNA: TGTGCCAGCAGCCCGAGACCGAACACTGAAGCTTTCTTT. Encoded protein: CASSPRPNTEAFF.

As DNA, the CDR3 is TGTGCCAGCAGCACCCGACAGGGTTTCACTGCAGATACGCAGTATTTT. Amino acids: CASSTRQGFTADTQYF. The chain recombines TRBV5-6 with TRBJ2-3; TRBD1 aligns across 7 bases. The length of the CDR3 is 16 residues. With V trimmed by 4 bases and J by 4 bases, 12 bases remained unmatched. CDR1 and CDR2 from the germline V gene are SGHDT and YYEEEE.

As DNA, the CDR3 is TGCAGCGTTGAAGTGGGCGCGAACACTGAAGCTTTCTTT. As protein: CSVEVGANTEAFF. This chain connects TRBV29-1 to TRBJ1-1; D is ambiguous. The CDR3 is 13 amino acids. V lost 1 base and J lost 1, with 7 bases in between. CDR1 is SQVTM and CDR2 is ANQGSEA in the germline V gene.

The chain combines TRBV7-2 with TRBJ2-7; 7 positions match TRBD2. Looked up from germline, CDR1 is SGHTA and CDR2 is FQGNSA. The CDR3 is 15 amino acids. The V gene end was trimmed by 2 bases and the J gene end by 7 bases; junction bases not matched to a gene: 11. In DNA, the CDR3 is TGTGCCAGCAGCTTAAGGCCGGCGGGAGCGGGGGAGCAGTACTTC. Its protein is CASSLRPAGAGEQYF.

This chain uses TRBV7-9 with TRBJ2-7; D might be TRBD2 (6 bases). Germline V lookup: CDR1 SEHNR, CDR2 FQNEAQ (reference sequence). This CDR3 contains 18 residues. V was clipped by 3 bases and J by 3 bases, with 24 bases between them. This chain's CDR3 is CASSFRLPGTQGNYEQYF. The CDR3 DNA reads as TGTGCCAGCAGCTTTCGTTTGCCCGGGACTCAAGGGAACTACGAGCAGTACTTC.

This chain connects TRBV10-1 to TRBJ2-7; the D gene is possibly TRBD1 (7 bases). CDR1 WNHNN and CDR2 SYGVQD come from the germline V gene (reference sequence). The CDR3 contains 12 residues. V was cut by 2 bases and J by 6 bases, with 8 bases left in between. The CDR3 DNA is TGCGCCAGCAGTGAGCAGGGGGGCGAGCAGTACTTC. Residues: CASSEQGGEQYF.

The V call is TRBV7-9, the J call TRBJ2-7; D gene unclear. V was pared by 4 bases and J by 5 bases, with 12 bases between. CDR1 is SEHNR, CDR2 FQNEAQ, per germline (reference sequence). The CDR3 is made up of 13 amino acids. The CDR3 loop reads CASSYVNRHEQYF. CDR3 sequence (DNA): TGTGCCAGCAGCTACGTGAATAGGCACGAGCAGTACTTC.

The gene calls are TRBV12-5 and TRBJ1-5; D may be TRBD1 (6 bases). Germline V gene sequence: CDR1 LGHNT, CDR2 FRNRAP. CDR3 length: 14 amino acids. Trimming took off 6 bases at V and 7 bases at J, with 16 bases between the two ends. CDR3: CASGPGQSIQPQHF. CDR3 in DNA: TGTGCTAGTGGCCCCGGACAGTCAATACAGCCCCAGCATTTT.

This chain links TRBV5-1 with TRBJ1-6; D remains unclear. The CDR3 length is 16 residues. Germline values: CDR1 SGHRS, CDR2 YFSETQ. With 0 bases removed from V and 6 bases from J, the gap between germline ends came to 13 bases. The CDR3 bases are TGCGCCAGCAGCTTGGCGGTTGGGCAATTTAATTCACCCCTCCACTTT. Encoded protein: CASSLAVGQFNSPLHF.

J is TRBJ2-1 and V is TRBV7-2; D might be TRBD2 (6 bases). The germline V and J ends were trimmed by 0 bases and 0 bases, with 9 bases remaining between them. Per germline, CDR1 SGHTA and CDR2 FQGNSA. The CDR3 is 16 amino acids. CDR3 loop: CASSLAGSGSYNEQFF. The CDR3 DNA follows: TGTGCCAGCAGCTTAGCGGGTAGCGGCTCCTACAATGAGCAGTTCTTC.

The gene calls are TRBV27 and TRBJ2-7, with D uncertain. This CDR3 has 12 amino acids. From germline, CDR1 is MNHEY and CDR2 SMNVEV (reference sequence). Deletions cut 9 bases from V and 0 bases from J, with 9 bases between. The CDR3 is CARGGSSYEQYF. The CDR3, as DNA: TGTGCCAGAGGCGGAAGCTCCTACGAGCAGTACTTC.

The sample holds one count of this clone. The rearrangement links TRBV7-9 to TRBJ2-3; D is ambiguous. The germline V gene encodes CDR1 SEHNR and CDR2 FQNEAQ (reference sequence). The length of the CDR3 is 12 residues. Trimming took 5 bases from V and 4 from J, leaving 7 bases between them. The CDR3 reads CASSDGPDTQYF. The CDR3 DNA reads TGTGCCAGCAGCGACGGACCAGATACGCAGTATTTT.

The V and J genes are TRBV2 and TRBJ2-7, with 7 bases that match TRBD1. Trimming removed 2 bases from V and 3 bases from J; junction bases left unmatched: 4. Per germline, CDR1 SNHLY and CDR2 FYNNEI. The CDR3 length is 14 residues. The CDR3 loop is CASSETAGGYEQYF. CDR3 nucleotides: TGTGCCAGCAGTGAAACGGCAGGGGGCTACGAGCAGTACTTC.

The CDR3 loop reads CASSIYDASTDTQYF. The CDR3 nucleotides read TGTGCCAGTAGTATCTACGATGCTAGCACAGATACGCAGTATTTT. J is TRBJ2-3 and V is TRBV19; D unclear. The V gene lost 3 bases and the J gene lost 0 bases, with 10 bases spanning the gap. Germline V lookup: CDR1 LNHDA, CDR2 SQIVND (reference sequence). The CDR3 sequence is 15 residues long.

The chain is built from TRBV7-9 and TRBJ1-6; D remains ambiguous. CDR3 length: 13 amino acids. From germline, CDR1 is SEHNR and CDR2 FQNEAQ (reference sequence). Trimming cost V 5 bases and J 7 bases, with 9 bases left between them. The CDR3 region is CASSATVNSPLHF. In nucleotides, the CDR3 is TGTGCCAGCAGCGCGACGGTAAATTCACCCCTCCACTTT. The whole variable domain, filled in from reference TRBV7-9 and TRBJ1-6, reads DTGVSQNPRHKITKRGQNVTFRCDPISEHNRLYWYRQTLGQGPEFLTYFQNEAQLEKSRLLSDRFSAERPKGSFSTLEIQRTEQGDSAMYLCASSATVNSPLHFGNGTRLTVT.

The gene calls are TRBV5-1 and TRBJ2-5, with D possibly being TRBD1 (7 bases). The germline V gene encodes CDR1 SGHRS and CDR2 YFSETQ. V was cut by 0 bases and J by 0 bases, with 15 bases left in between. The CDR3 sequence is 17 residues long. Here the CDR3 reads CASSLAGGQIHQETQYF. CDR3 nucleotides: TGCGCCAGCAGCTTGGCCGGGGGACAGATACACCAAGAGACCCAGTACTTC. Using reference TRBV5-1 and TRBJ2-5 for the parts outside the CDR3, the full variable domain is KAGVTQTPRYLIKTRGQQVTLSCSPISGHRSVSWYQQTPGQGLQFLFEYFSETQRNKGNFPGRFSGRQFSNSRSEMNVSTLELGDSALYLCASSLAGGQIHQETQYFGPGTRLLVL.

Remarks on this clone: Other DNA sequences in this specimen translate into the identical CDR3. This chain uses TRBV2 with TRBJ2-2; TRBD1 is a possible D gene (6 bases). The ends were cut back, 4 bases at V and 0 bases at J, with 9 bases in the middle. The V gene's germline CDR1 is SNHLY and CDR2 FYNNEI. There are 15 residues in the CDR3. The CDR3 region is CASSGPGANTGELFF. Here the CDR3 DNA reads TGTGCCAGCAGTGGGCCAGGGGCGAACACCGGGGAGCTGTTTTTT.

This rearrangement joins TRBV29-1 to TRBJ2-1; D tentatively reads TRBD1 or TRBD2 (5 bases each). Germline CDR1 and CDR2: SQVTM and ANQGSEA. CDR3 size: 13 residues. The V end was cut by 7 bases, the J end by 6 bases, with 16 bases between. In nucleotides, the CDR3 is TGCAGCGCCGAGGGGCTCAGAGCCAATGAGCAGTTCTTC. This gives the protein CSAEGLRANEQFF.

The chain employs TRBV10-2 and TRBJ1-5; 7 nucleotides line up with TRBD1. CDR3 length: 14 amino acids. Germline V CDR1 and CDR2: WSHSY, SAAADI. J was trimmed by 6 bases and V by 6 bases; bases with no gene match: 8. The CDR3 region has the DNA TGCGCCAGCAGCGATTACAGGGGTGCTCAGCCCCAGCATTTT. It yields the protein CASSDYRGAQPQHF.

The chain joins TRBV6-1 to TRBJ1-4, with 7 bases that match TRBD1. V shed 8 bases, J shed 4 bases, and the junction held 10 bases outside the gene matches. Germline lookup yields CDR1 MNHNS and CDR2 SASEGT. The CDR3 consists of 15 residues. The CDR3 region has the DNA TGTGCCAGCTCCGGGGACAGAACATTTAATGAAAAACTGTTTTTT. It codes for CASSGDRTFNEKLFF.

The chain employs TRBV28 and TRBJ2-3; 10 bases match TRBD2. There are 16 residues in the CDR3. Looked up from germline, CDR1 is MDHEN and CDR2 is SYDVKM. The J segment lost 4 bases and the V segment lost 6 bases, leaving 10 bases of the junction unmatched. The CDR3 region is CASSVRLAGVSDTQYF. The DNA for the CDR3 is TGTGCCAGCAGCGTTCGCCTAGCGGGAGTGTCAGATACGCAGTATTTT.

The chain is built from TRBV11-1 and TRBJ2-7, with 11 bases aligning to TRBD2. CDR3 length: 16 residues. Germline CDR1 and CDR2: SGHAT and FQDESV (reference sequence). V was pared by 4 bases and J by 3 bases, with 8 bases of the junction left unmatched. CDR3 residues: CASSYLTGTSGYEQYF. Written as DNA, the CDR3 is TGTGCCAGCAGCTACTTGACCGGGACTAGCGGCTACGAGCAGTACTTC.

J is TRBJ2-7 and V is TRBV19, with TRBD1 matching 7 bases. CDR3 size: 15 residues. The J segment lost 1 base and the V segment lost 2 bases, leaving 5 bases of the junction unmatched. CDR1 and CDR2 from the germline V gene are LNHDA and SQIVND (reference sequence). The CDR3 loop is CASSISVRGSYEQYF. The CDR3 DNA follows: TGTGCCAGTAGTATAAGTGTCAGGGGGTCCTACGAGCAGTACTTC.